A single sample is the source of the 9 T cell receptor beta chains below, sequenced in a study of technical replicates of blood from a few donors. Only in-frame clones appear in the TCRdb table, and some are missing; sequencing was by immunoSEQ multiplex PCR. The sample gives approximately 95,000 clones, 85% to 95% of which show up once; about 0.36% is in the top ten. The specimen sequenced was T cells isolated from PBMCs. The receptors stem from a human donor in good health.

The gene calls are TRBV27 and TRBJ2-3, with 9 bases lining up with TRBD1. Losses at the gene ends were 6 bases for V and 1 base for J; bases not matched to a gene: 11. The CDR3 loop spans 17 amino acids. Germline loops: CDR1 MNHEY, CDR2 SMNVEV (reference sequence). This CDR3 reads CASREDRGRGGTDTQYF. CDR3 nucleotides: TGTGCCAGCAGAGAGGACAGGGGACGAGGTGGCACAGATACGCAGTATTTT.

V and J are TRBV29-1 and TRBJ2-1, with a weak D call TRBD2 (5 bases). The CDR3 contains 14 residues. Germline assignment: CDR1 SQVTM and CDR2 ANQGSEA. V gave up 3 bases and J gave up 7 bases, with 16 bases separating them. The CDR3 DNA is TGCAGCGTTGATGTCCGGGGTCTGCAAAATGAGCAGTTCTTC. Protein sequence: CSVDVRGLQNEQFF.

The J gene is TRBJ2-2, the V gene TRBV7-8, with 8 bases identical to TRBD1. V shed 3 bases, J shed 0 bases, and the junction held 9 bases outside the gene matches. The CDR3 sequence is 18 residues long. The germline V gene encodes CDR1 SGHVS and CDR2 FQNEAQ. CDR3 region: CASSFDRQGKSNTGELFF. In DNA form, the CDR3 reads TGTGCCAGCAGCTTCGACAGACAGGGGAAATCGAACACCGGGGAGCTGTTTTTT.

CDR3 nucleotide sequence: TGTGCTAGTGGTTCCGGGACAGGGGGTTCCACAGATACGCAGTATTTT. It encodes CASGSGTGGSTDTQYF. The chain links TRBV12-5 to TRBJ2-3; 11 positions agree with TRBD1. The CDR3 spans 16 residues. V shed 4 bases, J shed 2 bases, and the junction held 5 bases outside the gene matches. Germline values: CDR1 LGHNT, CDR2 FRNRAP.

The chain uses TRBV5-6 and TRBJ2-7; possible D gene TRBD2, 5 bases. Deletions cut 0 bases from V and 3 bases from J, with 10 bases between. Per the germline V gene, CDR1 is SGHDT and CDR2 is YYEEEE. The CDR3 is made up of 14 amino acids. The CDR3 loop reads CASSLGGSGYEQYF. The DNA for the CDR3 is TGTGCCAGCAGCTTGGGTGGCAGCGGCTACGAGCAGTACTTC.

J is TRBJ2-1 and V is TRBV27; 7 bases align to TRBD2. J lost 3 bases, V lost 3 bases, and 5 bases had no gene match. The CDR3 consists of 15 residues. Germline lookup yields CDR1 MNHEY and CDR2 SMNVEV (reference sequence). In DNA form, the CDR3 reads TGTGCCAGCAGTTTTTCGGGACTACTCTACAATGAGCAGTTCTTC. Protein product: CASSFSGLLYNEQFF.

The chain joins TRBV28 to TRBJ1-5; the D is unclear. Deletions cut 5 bases from V and 0 bases from J, with 8 bases between. The germline gives CDR1 MDHEN, CDR2 SYDVKM. This CDR3 contains 14 residues. The CDR3, as DNA: TGTGCCAGCAGTCTCCCTCGTAGCAATCAGCCCCAGCATTTT. Translation gives CASSLPRSNQPQHF.

The rearrangement links TRBV6-5 to TRBJ1-5, with 10 bases fitting TRBD1. The CDR3 contains 15 residues. CDR1 is MNHEY and CDR2 is SVGAGI in the germline V gene. The ends lost 2 bases at V and 9 bases at J; junction bases unmatched: 7. The DNA of the CDR3 is TGTGCCAGCAGTTACACCCGACAGGGGGCCAGGCCCCAGCATTTT. Translated: CASSYTRQGARPQHF.

This chain joins TRBV6-5 and TRBJ2-7, with 7 nucleotides matching TRBD1. This CDR3 spans 16 amino acids. Germline CDR1 MNHEY, CDR2 SVGAGI. The V segment lost 0 bases and the J segment 3 bases; nucleotides outside the gene matches: 8. The CDR3 sequence: CASSYSTGEKGYEQYF. The CDR3 DNA reads TGTGCCAGCAGTTACTCCACAGGGGAAAAGGGCTACGAGCAGTACTTC.